This TCR beta chain was captured in a study of blood T cell repertoires in COVID-19. Looking at the study overall: Spain, Italy and the United States supplied samples that represented acute and convalescent COVID-19. T cells, B-cell-depleted T cells, or PBMCs provided the cDNA or gDNA that served as material.

The Seattle site enrolled patients during active infection and followed them longitudinally. Source study methods: Estimated nucleated cell counts came from reference gene primer amplification. Generated by immunoSEQ multiplex PCR, the TCRdb table keeps only in-frame clones and is missing some. V, J and clone size reflect that table, while D and trimming were determined from the DNA. This table holds over 70,000 clones, about four fifths found once. CDR1 LNHDA and CDR2 SQIVND come from the germline V gene (reference sequence). With 2 bases clipped from V and 9 bases from J, the junction kept 17 bases outside the gene matches. The CDR3 is 20 residues long.

Sequences were obtained from peripheral blood. This chain connects TRBV19 to TRBJ2-3; TRBD2 matches at 16 bases. The TCR sequence derives from a man aged 65 to 79 with COVID-19, enrolled during active disease. The CDR3 region has the DNA TGTGCCAGTAGTATAATGGCGGAAACAGCCGGGACTAGCGGGAGGGCAACGCAGTATTTT. As protein: CASSIMAETAGTSGRATQYF.